This T cell receptor beta chain comes out of a study of blood T cells in healthy people across ages. Study outcomes and limitations: Age advanced and TCR beta diversity per million T cells fell, roughly linearly. Naive CD4+ cells and diversity were both higher in long-lived donors than in aged donors.

This clonotype was seen only once. Its matching antigen is unknown. Sample-barcoded 5' priming and a J-beta primer mix drove a second PCR of 7 to 11 cycles. A tag from a template-switch adaptor with 12 random nucleotides marked each cDNA molecule. Each CDR3 protein is one row after TCRdb ran MiXCR on the 5' RACE reads. Among 890,000 or so distinct CDR3 sequences listed, approximately 65% were seen once. The ends were cut back, 5 bases at V and 1 base at J, with 9 bases in the middle. CDR3 size: 13 residues. CDR1 and CDR2 (germline): SGHRS, YFSETQ. Sequencing was done on a sample of blood. The chain is built from TRBV5-1 and TRBJ2-5; perhaps TRBD1 as D (5 bases). The sequence came from a man aged 25-40 years in good health. The CDR3 region is CASRTAFQETQYF. The DNA of the CDR3 is TGCGCCAGCAGGACAGCGTTCCAAGAGACCCAGTACTTC.